These T cell receptor beta chains were read from a single sample in a study of blood T cell repertoires in COVID-19. The protocol was immunoSEQ multiplex PCR, while the TCRdb copy is restricted to in-frame clones and leaves out a portion. The sample has a few hundred thousand clones; approximately 80% are singletons. The sample was PBMCs or T cells enriched from blood (not recorded which). These TCRs come from a man aged 40-49 years who had recovered from COVID-19. The CDR3 runs from the conserved cysteine through the conserved F or W. Fields, in order: J gene, clone size, V gene, D gene, CDR3 protein, CDR3 DNA. D genes are given only for firm matches. Some rows mark clone size as missing; the rest say once, few, many or name a class of expanded clone.

TRBJ1-2 | few | TRBV24-1 | - | CATSHPTAGNYGYTF | TGTGCCACCAGCCACCCGACGGCAGGGAACTATGGCTACACCTTC
TRBJ1-1 | - | TRBV19 | - | CASIIRYPYEAFF | TGTGCCAGTATCATCCGGTATCCATATGAAGCTTTCTTT
TRBJ2-3 | - | TRBV10-1 | - | CASSEGLTSTDTQYF | TGCGCCAGCAGTGAGGGTCTCACTAGCACAGATACGCAGTATTTT
TRBJ2-6 | - | TRBV5-6 | - | CASQHGHRSSGANVLTF | TGTGCCAGCCAACACGGACACCGAAGCTCTGGGGCCAACGTCCTGACTTTC
TRBJ2-2 | - | TRBV5-6 | - | CASSPPSGGELFF | TGTGCCAGCAGCCCCCCCTCCGGCGGGGAGCTGTTTTTT
TRBJ1-3 | - | TRBV2 | TRBD1 | CASSTEGGVGNTIYF | TGTGCCAGCAGTACCGAAGGGGGCGTAGGGAACACCATATATTTT
TRBJ1-2 | - | TRBV6-5 | TRBD1 | CASSYFGTGGGYGYTF | TGTGCCAGCAGTTACTTCGGGACAGGGGGGGGCTATGGCTACACCTTC
TRBJ2-1 | - | TRBV18 | TRBD1 | CASTNSGQGYNEQFF | TGTGCCAGCACAAACTCGGGACAGGGCTACAATGAGCAGTTCTTC
TRBJ1-1 | - | TRBV7-9 | TRBD1 | CASSPSGIYRGPSGAFF | TGTGCCAGCAGCCCATCAGGGATCTACAGGGGGCCCAGTGGAGCTTTCTTT
TRBJ2-5 | - | TRBV30 | - | CAWSGRVQKETQYF | TGTGCCTGGAGTGGGCGGGTCCAAAAAGAGACCCAGTACTTC
TRBJ2-7 | - | TRBV11-2 | - | CASSSIQGRAYEQYF | TGTGCCAGCAGCTCGATACAGGGTAGGGCCTACGAGCAGTACTTC
TRBJ2-5 | - | TRBV13 | TRBD1 | CASSLRQGGETQYF | TGTGCCAGCAGCCTAAGACAGGGTGGGGAGACCCAGTACTTC
TRBJ1-2 | - | TRBV5-4 | - | CASSPGVYGYTF | TGTGCCAGCAGCCCAGGGGTCTATGGCTACACCTTC
TRBJ1-1 | - | TRBV5-1 | - | CASSPQGFEAFF | TGCGCCAGCAGCCCCCAGGGGTTTGAAGCTTTCTTT
TRBJ2-7 | - | TRBV3-1/TRBV3-2 | TRBD2 | CASSQGLAEQYF | TGTGCCAGCAGCCAAGGACTAGCGGAGCAGTACTTC
TRBJ1-6 | - | TRBV5-1 | - | CASSYSGTSYNSPLHF | TGCGCCAGCAGCTACTCCGGGACAAGCTATAATTCACCCCTCCACTTT
TRBJ1-3 | - | TRBV3-1/TRBV3-2 | TRBD1 | CASRHRGLSGNTIYF | TGTGCCAGCAGACACAGGGGCCTCTCTGGAAACACCATATATTTT
TRBJ2-1 | - | TRBV4-1 | - | CASSHRRVQLDGSYNEQFF | TGCGCCAGCAGCCACCGCAGGGTCCAGTTAGACGGCTCCTACAATGAGCAGTTCTTC
TRBJ2-1 | few | TRBV30 | TRBD1 | CAWSVGQEPYNEQFF | TGTGCCTGGAGTGTAGGACAGGAACCCTACAATGAGCAGTTCTTC
TRBJ2-3 | - | TRBV19 | TRBD1 | CASRDRGEGTDTQYF | TGTGCCAGTAGAGACAGGGGGGAAGGCACAGATACGCAGTATTTT
TRBJ1-1 | - | TRBV9 | - | CASSRINGEAFF | TGTGCCAGCAGCCGCATCAACGGTGAAGCTTTCTTT
TRBJ1-3 | - | TRBV2 | - | CASSVPHRVSGNTIYF | TGTGCCAGCAGTGTACCTCACAGGGTCTCTGGAAACACCATATATTTT
TRBJ2-5 | few | TRBV5-1 | - | CASSPQLGGGETQYF | TGCGCCAGCAGCCCCCAGCTGGGGGGAGGAGAGACCCAGTACTTC